The rows below give T cell receptor beta chains drawn from one sample of a study of cytomegalovirus exposure and HLA in healthy donors. The repertoire was sequenced with immunoSEQ multiplex PCR; TCRdb's copy has only in-frame clones and lacks some. In the table there are 200,000 to 250,000 clones, about 70% of which are singletons. Sequenced material: PBMCs. All receptors come from a woman between 25 and 40 years old in good health and CMV-seronegative. CDR3s include the opening cysteine and the closing phenylalanine or tryptophan. Fields, in order: V gene, J gene, clone size, D gene, CDR3 protein, CDR3 DNA. D genes are given only for firm matches. The listing skips clone size in some rows; elsewhere it reads once, few, many or a size class.

>TRBV7-3|TRBJ2-2|.|.
CASSPTTGGTGELFF
TGTGCCAGCAGCCCGACGACAGGCGGGACCGGGGAGCTGTTTTTT
>TRBV19|TRBJ2-7|once|TRBD2
CASSIVAGASYEQYF
TGTGCCAGTAGTATAGTAGCGGGAGCGTCCTACGAGCAGTACTTC
>TRBV9|TRBJ2-3|.|.
CASSDLPSARDTQYF
TGTGCCAGCAGCGACCTACCCTCCGCCAGGGATACGCAGTATTTT
>TRBV7-8|TRBJ2-5|.|.
CASSLGPQEAQYF
TGTGCCAGCAGCTTAGGCCCTCAAGAGGCCCAGTACTTC
>TRBV9|TRBJ2-1|medium-sized|TRBD2
CASSEREFNEQFF
TGTGCCAGCTCTGAGCGGGAGTTCAATGAGCAGTTCTTC
>TRBV5-6|TRBJ1-1|.|TRBD1
CASSPGQGEVNTEAFF
TGTGCCAGCAGCCCCGGACAGGGGGAGGTGAACACTGAAGCTTTCTTT
>TRBV7-3|TRBJ2-3|few|TRBD2
CASSPRRGGTDTQYF
TGTGCCAGCAGCCCCCGGCGGGGAGGGACAGATACGCAGTATTTT
>TRBV5-6|TRBJ1-1|.|TRBD1
CASSLRGRGQEAFF
TGTGCCAGCAGCTTAAGGGGTCGGGGACAGGAAGCTTTCTTT
>TRBV19|TRBJ2-5|.|.
CASSMRLELPTEQYF
TGTGCCAGTAGTATGAGACTAGAGCTTCCGACTGAGCAGTACTTC
>TRBV13|TRBJ1-4|.|.
CASSFGTFANEKLFF
TGTGCCAGCAGCTTCGGGACTTTCGCTAATGAAAAACTGTTTTTT
>TRBV5-1|TRBJ2-7|.|.
CASSLIASTYEQYF
TGCGCCAGCAGCTTGATAGCCAGTACCTACGAGCAGTACTTC
>TRBV7-2|TRBJ2-7|.|TRBD1
CASSLGQRGQYF
TGTGCCAGCAGCTTGGGACAGAGAGGGCAGTACTTC
>TRBV7-9|TRBJ1-1|.|.
CASSLSLGENTEAFF
TGTGCCAGCAGCTTAAGTTTAGGGGAGAACACTGAAGCTTTCTTT
>TRBV6-6|TRBJ1-5|.|TRBD1
CASSYLTGVGQPQHF
TGTGCCAGCAGTTACCTGACAGGGGTAGGTCAGCCCCAGCATTTT
>TRBV29-1|TRBJ2-1|.|.
CSVTGISYNEQFF
TGCAGCGTGACGGGGATCTCCTACAATGAGCAGTTCTTC
>TRBV7-3|TRBJ1-6|.|.
CASSSLYNSPLHF
TGTGCCAGCAGCTCACTGTATAATTCACCCCTCCACTTT
>TRBV5-4|TRBJ1-4|.|TRBD1
CASSLSPGQGGEKLFF
TGTGCCAGCAGCTTGAGCCCCGGACAGGGTGGGGAAAAACTGTTTTTT
>TRBV4-1|TRBJ2-1|.|TRBD2
CASSETSEIHNEQFF
TGCGCCAGCAGCGAGACTAGCGAAATCCACAATGAGCAGTTCTTC
>TRBV27|TRBJ1-1|few|.
CASSLGANTEAFF
TGTGCCAGCAGTCTGGGCGCAAACACTGAAGCTTTCTTT
>TRBV9|TRBJ2-1|.|.
CASSVDLPLAMSSYNEQFF
TGTGCCAGCAGCGTAGACCTTCCACTAGCAATGAGCTCCTACAATGAGCAGTTCTTC
>TRBV4-1|TRBJ2-3|.|TRBD2
CASSQDKGLAGVYTDTQYF
TGCGCCAGCAGCCAAGATAAGGGACTAGCGGGAGTATATACAGATACGCAGTATTTT
>TRBV10-2|TRBJ2-2|.|TRBD2
CASRTPPGTSGGKTNTGELFF
TGCGCCAGCAGAACCCCCCCCGGGACTAGCGGGGGGAAAACGAACACCGGGGAGCTGTTTTTT
>TRBV11-2|TRBJ2-3|.|.
CASTQSRAVDTQYF
TGTGCCAGCACCCAAAGCAGGGCCGTAGATACGCAGTATTTT
>TRBV19|TRBJ2-2|once|.
CASSLEGLYTGELFF
TGTGCCAGTAGCTTGGAGGGACTGTACACCGGGGAGCTGTTTTTT
>TRBV15|TRBJ1-2|.|TRBD1
CATSRDGGTAGYGYTF
TGTGCCACCAGCAGAGATGGGGGGACAGCTGGCTATGGCTACACCTTC
>TRBV2|TRBJ1-2|few|TRBD1
CASSGRGSSYGYTF
TGTGCCAGCAGCGGCAGGGGGAGTAGCTATGGCTACACCTTC
>TRBV12-5|TRBJ1-2|.|.
CASGLVRTVYGYTF
TGTGCTAGTGGTTTGGTACGGACAGTCTATGGCTACACCTTC
>TRBV18|TRBJ2-3|.|.
CASSPGADTQYF
TGTGCCAGCTCACCAGGAGCAGATACGCAGTATTTT
>TRBV6-5|TRBJ1-5|.|.
CASSLMTSRNQPQHF
TGTGCCAGCAGTCTTATGACATCGCGCAATCAGCCCCAGCATTTT
>TRBV6-5|TRBJ2-7|.|.
CASSYGAGTYEQYF
TGTGCCAGCAGTTATGGGGCAGGAACCTACGAGCAGTACTTC
>TRBV5-1|TRBJ1-1|.|.
CASSEVVPNTEAFF
TGCGCCAGCAGCGAGGTGGTCCCGAACACTGAAGCTTTCTTT
>TRBV11-2|TRBJ1-3|.|.
CASSPWEESSGNTIYF
TGTGCCAGCAGCCCCTGGGAGGAGAGCTCTGGAAACACCATATATTTT
>TRBV7-3|TRBJ2-1|once|TRBD2
CASSSKPGLAGASYNEQFF
TGTGCCAGCAGCTCGAAACCGGGACTAGCGGGAGCCTCCTACAATGAGCAGTTCTTC
>TRBV4-1|TRBJ1-5|.|TRBD1
CASSLGQGVSQPQHF
TGCGCCAGCAGCCTCGGACAGGGAGTGAGTCAGCCCCAGCATTTT
>TRBV11-3|TRBJ2-7|.|TRBD1
CASSPVTGTAYEQYF
TGTGCCAGCAGCCCCGTGACCGGGACAGCGTACGAGCAGTACTTC
>TRBV6-6|TRBJ1-4|few|TRBD1
CASKKTGANEKLFF
TGTGCCAGCAAGAAGACAGGGGCTAATGAAAAACTGTTTTTT
>TRBV9|TRBJ1-1|.|.
CASSVATGGRAFF
TGTGCCAGCAGCGTAGCGACGGGGGGCAGAGCTTTCTTT
>TRBV7-2|TRBJ2-3|.|.
CASSFLSGGGVDTQYF
TGTGCCAGCAGCTTTTTGTCGGGGGGCGGGGTAGATACGCAGTATTTT
>TRBV9|TRBJ2-2|many|.
CASTFANTGELFF
TGTGCCAGCACCTTCGCGAACACCGGGGAGCTGTTTTTT
>TRBV23-1|TRBJ2-5|.|.
CASSQAVRFQETQYF
TGCGCCAGCAGTCAGGCGGTGCGTTTTCAAGAGACCCAGTACTTC
>TRBV7-8|TRBJ1-3|.|.
CATSREEGRLSGNTIYF
TGTGCCACCTCCCGGGAGGAGGGACGACTCTCTGGAAACACCATATATTTT
>TRBV7-6|TRBJ2-3|.|TRBD2
CASSSMEAGGLMSTDTQYF
TGTGCCAGCAGCTCCATGGAGGCGGGAGGGCTTATGAGCACAGATACGCAGTATTTT
>TRBV5-1|TRBJ2-2|.|TRBD2
CASSRGLADTGELFF
TGCGCCAGCAGCCGCGGACTAGCGGACACCGGGGAGCTGTTTTTT
>TRBV6-5|TRBJ2-7|few|.
CATKEVSSYEQYF
TGTGCCACCAAAGAGGTTTCCTCCTACGAGCAGTACTTC